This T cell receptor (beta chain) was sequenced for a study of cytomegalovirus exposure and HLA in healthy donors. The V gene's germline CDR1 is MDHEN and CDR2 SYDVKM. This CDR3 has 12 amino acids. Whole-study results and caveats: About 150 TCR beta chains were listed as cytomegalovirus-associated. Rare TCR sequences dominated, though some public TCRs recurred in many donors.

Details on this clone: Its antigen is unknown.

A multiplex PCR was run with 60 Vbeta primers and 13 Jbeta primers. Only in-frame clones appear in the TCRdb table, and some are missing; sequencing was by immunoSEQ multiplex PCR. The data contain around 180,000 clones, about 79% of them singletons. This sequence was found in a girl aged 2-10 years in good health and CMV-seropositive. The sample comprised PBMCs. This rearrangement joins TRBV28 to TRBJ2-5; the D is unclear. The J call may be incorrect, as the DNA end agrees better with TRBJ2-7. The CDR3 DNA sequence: TGTGCCAGCAGGGACGGAGACTACGAGCAGTACTTC. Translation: CASRDGDYEQYF.